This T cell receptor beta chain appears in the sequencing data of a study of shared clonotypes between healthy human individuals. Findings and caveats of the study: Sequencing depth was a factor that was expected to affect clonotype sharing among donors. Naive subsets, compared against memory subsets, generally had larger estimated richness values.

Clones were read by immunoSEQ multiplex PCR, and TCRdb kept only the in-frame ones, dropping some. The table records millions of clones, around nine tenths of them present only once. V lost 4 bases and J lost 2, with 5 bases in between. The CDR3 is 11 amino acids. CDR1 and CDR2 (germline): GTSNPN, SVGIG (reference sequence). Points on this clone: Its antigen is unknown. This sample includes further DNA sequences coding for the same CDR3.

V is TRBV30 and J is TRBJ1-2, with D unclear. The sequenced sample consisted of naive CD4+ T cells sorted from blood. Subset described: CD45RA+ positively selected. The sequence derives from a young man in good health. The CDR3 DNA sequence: TGTGCCTGGACAGCGAACTATGGCTACACCTTC. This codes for CAWTANYGYTF. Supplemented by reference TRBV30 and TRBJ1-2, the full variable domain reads SQTIHQWPATLVQPVGSPLSLECTVEGTSNPNLYWYRQAAGRGLQLLFYSVGIGQISSEVPQNLSASRPQDRQFILSSKKLLLSDSGFYLCAWTANYGYTFGSGTRLTVV.